These T cell receptor beta chains were read from a single sample in a study of blood T cell repertoires in COVID-19. TCRdb's copy holds only in-frame clones and misses some; the assay was immunoSEQ multiplex PCR. The sample lists roughly 200,000 clones; less than 95% were seen once. The sequencing input was peripheral blood. The receptor source for this set is a man aged 30 to 39 with COVID-19, enrolled during active disease. Each CDR3 is given with its conserved first and last residue. D genes are given only for firm matches. Not all rows give a size; the values are once, few, many and, for expanded clones, a class.

CDR3 length: 18; D gene: .; V gene: TRBV5-1; J gene: TRBJ1-2; clone size: .; CDR3 DNA: TGCGCCAGCAGCTTGGCTAGCCCTGAGACCGGGACATTCTATGGCTACACCTTC; CDR3 protein: CASSLASPETGTFYGYTF
CDR3 length: 15; D gene: TRBD1; V gene: TRBV4-2; J gene: TRBJ1-1; clone size: .; CDR3 DNA: TGTGCCACCCAAGGGACAGGGTTGGATAACACTGAAGCTTTCTTT; CDR3 protein: CATQGTGLDNTEAFF
CDR3 length: 14; D gene: TRBD1; V gene: TRBV25-1; J gene: TRBJ2-7; clone size: .; CDR3 DNA: TGTGCCAGCAGTGTGGGACAGGGACCTCACGAGCAGTACTTC; CDR3 protein: CASSVGQGPHEQYF
CDR3 length: 15; D gene: .; V gene: TRBV7-2; J gene: TRBJ2-7; clone size: .; CDR3 DNA: TGTGCCAGCAGCTTACGTCAGGGTACCGCCTACGAGCAGTACTTC; CDR3 protein: CASSLRQGTAYEQYF
CDR3 length: 14; D gene: .; V gene: TRBV7-9; J gene: TRBJ2-5; clone size: .; CDR3 DNA: TGTGCCAGCAGCTCCGAGGAGCGTTTTGAGACCCAGTACTTC; CDR3 protein: CASSSEERFETQYF
CDR3 length: 15; D gene: TRBD2; V gene: TRBV2; J gene: TRBJ2-2; clone size: .; CDR3 DNA: TGTGCCAGCAGTGAAGCGCGGGGGGGCCCCGGGGAGCTGTTTTTT; CDR3 protein: CASSEARGGPGELFF
CDR3 length: 15; D gene: .; V gene: TRBV2; J gene: TRBJ1-1; clone size: .; CDR3 DNA: TGTGCCAGCAGTGAACGATCATTGCGGGCCGCTGAAGCTTTCTTT; CDR3 protein: CASSERSLRAAEAFF
CDR3 length: 16; D gene: TRBD1; V gene: TRBV7-9; J gene: TRBJ1-5; clone size: .; CDR3 DNA: TGTGCCAGCAGCCGATATGGACAGGGGGACAATCAGCCCCAGCATTTT; CDR3 protein: CASSRYGQGDNQPQHF
CDR3 length: 14; D gene: .; V gene: TRBV18; J gene: TRBJ1-4; clone size: once; CDR3 DNA: TGTGCCAGCTCACCTGATACAGGGAATGAAAAACTGTTTTTT; CDR3 protein: CASSPDTGNEKLFF
CDR3 length: 16; D gene: TRBD2; V gene: TRBV15; J gene: TRBJ2-3; clone size: .; CDR3 DNA: TGTGCCACCAGCAGAGAAGCGGGGGGTCCCAAGTATACGCAGTATTTT; CDR3 protein: CATSREAGGPKYTQYF
CDR3 length: 14; D gene: TRBD1; V gene: TRBV27; J gene: TRBJ1-6; clone size: .; CDR3 DNA: TGTGCCAGCATGGAAGGACAGGGATGGTCACCCCTCCACTTT; CDR3 protein: CASMEGQGWSPLHF
CDR3 length: 17; D gene: .; V gene: TRBV5-4; J gene: TRBJ2-4; clone size: once; CDR3 DNA: TGTGCCAGCAGCTTGGTCCACCAACAGGGAGCCAAAAACATTCAGTACTTC; CDR3 protein: CASSLVHQQGAKNIQYF
CDR3 length: 14; D gene: TRBD2; V gene: TRBV12-5; J gene: TRBJ2-5; clone size: .; CDR3 DNA: TGTGCTAGTGCCTCTAGCGGGGGGCAAGAGACCCAGTACTTC; CDR3 protein: CASASSGGQETQYF
CDR3 length: 14; D gene: .; V gene: TRBV3-1/TRBV3-2; J gene: TRBJ1-1; clone size: .; CDR3 DNA: TGTGCCAGCAGCCAAGCGACAGGCTCCACTGAAGCTTTCTTT; CDR3 protein: CASSQATGSTEAFF
CDR3 length: 12; D gene: .; V gene: TRBV10-1; J gene: TRBJ1-2; clone size: .; CDR3 DNA: TGCGCCAGCAGTGACGGACTCTATGGCTACACCTTC; CDR3 protein: CASSDGLYGYTF
CDR3 length: 13; D gene: .; V gene: TRBV24-1; J gene: TRBJ2-5; clone size: .; CDR3 DNA: TGTGCCACCAGTGACCATGCGGGAGAGACCCAGTACTTC; CDR3 protein: CATSDHAGETQYF
CDR3 length: 14; D gene: .; V gene: TRBV7-9; J gene: TRBJ2-1; clone size: .; CDR3 DNA: TGTGCCAGCAGCTTAAAGTCTATTGCCAATGAGCAGTTCTTC; CDR3 protein: CASSLKSIANEQFF
CDR3 length: 13; D gene: .; V gene: TRBV30; J gene: TRBJ1-1; clone size: .; CDR3 DNA: TGTGCCTGGAGTGTCGGGGGACGAACTGAAGCTTTCTTT; CDR3 protein: CAWSVGGRTEAFF
CDR3 length: 15; D gene: TRBD1; V gene: TRBV7-9; J gene: TRBJ1-1; clone size: .; CDR3 DNA: TGTGCCAGCAGCTACGGGCAGGGGGGTCTCACTGAAGCTTTCTTT; CDR3 protein: CASSYGQGGLTEAFF
CDR3 length: 14; D gene: .; V gene: TRBV14; J gene: TRBJ2-7; clone size: .; CDR3 DNA: TGTGCCAGCAGCCATGGGAGGATCCTATACGAGCAGTACTTC; CDR3 protein: CASSHGRILYEQYF
CDR3 length: 14; D gene: .; V gene: TRBV6-2/TRBV6-3; J gene: TRBJ2-3; clone size: .; CDR3 DNA: TGTGCCAGCAGTTACCTACAGGGAACAGATACGCAGTATTTT; CDR3 protein: CASSYLQGTDTQYF
CDR3 length: 12; D gene: .; V gene: TRBV12-3/TRBV12-4; J gene: TRBJ1-5; clone size: .; CDR3 DNA: TGTGCCAGCCGTGAGGCGCGTCAGCCCCAGCATTTT; CDR3 protein: CASREARQPQHF
CDR3 length: 15; D gene: TRBD2; V gene: TRBV3-1/TRBV3-2; J gene: TRBJ2-1; clone size: .; CDR3 DNA: TGTGCCAGCAGCCTTTTCCTCGGACTAGCGGGTGAGCAGTTCTTC; CDR3 protein: CASSLFLGLAGEQFF
CDR3 length: 17; D gene: TRBD1; V gene: TRBV7-2; J gene: TRBJ1-5; clone size: .; CDR3 DNA: TGTGCCAGCAGCTACCTGGGACAGGGAGAGATTCGTCAGCCCCAGCATTTT; CDR3 protein: CASSYLGQGEIRQPQHF
CDR3 length: 13; D gene: .; V gene: TRBV2; J gene: TRBJ1-5; clone size: .; CDR3 DNA: TGTGCCAGCAGTCTGGTTCAATCAGGGCCCCAGCATTTT; CDR3 protein: CASSLVQSGPQHF
CDR3 length: 15; D gene: TRBD1; V gene: TRBV11-2; J gene: TRBJ1-5; clone size: .; CDR3 DNA: TGTGCCAGCAGCCAGACAGGGGGCGGCAATCAGCCCCAGCATTTT; CDR3 protein: CASSQTGGGNQPQHF
CDR3 length: 13; D gene: TRBD1; V gene: TRBV12-3/TRBV12-4; J gene: TRBJ1-5; clone size: .; CDR3 DNA: TGTGCCAGCAGACAGGGGAAGGGTCAGCCCCAGCATTTT; CDR3 protein: CASRQGKGQPQHF